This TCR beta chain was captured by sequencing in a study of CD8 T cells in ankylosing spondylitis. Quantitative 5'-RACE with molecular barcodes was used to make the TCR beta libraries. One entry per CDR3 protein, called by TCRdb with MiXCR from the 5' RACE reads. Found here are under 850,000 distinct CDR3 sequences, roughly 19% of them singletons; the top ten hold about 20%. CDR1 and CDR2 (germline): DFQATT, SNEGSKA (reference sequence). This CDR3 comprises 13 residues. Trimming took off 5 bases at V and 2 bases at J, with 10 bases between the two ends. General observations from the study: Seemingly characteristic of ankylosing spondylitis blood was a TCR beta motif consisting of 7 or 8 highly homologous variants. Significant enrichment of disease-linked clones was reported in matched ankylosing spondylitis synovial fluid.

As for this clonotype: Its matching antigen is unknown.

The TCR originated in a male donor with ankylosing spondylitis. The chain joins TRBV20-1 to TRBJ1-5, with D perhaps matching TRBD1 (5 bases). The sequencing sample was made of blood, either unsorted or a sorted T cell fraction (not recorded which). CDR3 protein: CSAPTGGNQPQHF. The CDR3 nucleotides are TGCAGTGCTCCAACAGGCGGCAATCAGCCCCAGCATTTT.